The 29 T cell receptor beta chains listed next were all sequenced from one sample in a study of T cell responses to AZD1222 COVID-19 vaccine. Libraries were prepared by immunoSEQ multiplex PCR; TCRdb keeps only in-frame clonotypes and omits some of them. The sample shows tens of thousands of clones, about 86% of them seen only once. The source was peripheral blood, collected 28 days after the second AZD1222 dose. These receptors all come from an adult who received the AZD1222 COVID-19 vaccine.

The chain has TRBV14 and TRBJ2-2; 8 bases match TRBD1. This CDR3 spans 17 amino acids. J was trimmed by 7 bases and V by 5 bases; bases with no gene match: 15. The germline gives CDR1 SGHDN, CDR2 FVKESK. The CDR3 DNA reads TGTGCCAGCAGCTTCTTAGTTGACAGGGGCACCCACGGGGAGCTGTTTTTT. As protein: CASSFLVDRGTHGELFF.

The chain employs TRBV7-2 and TRBJ2-5; D is ambiguous. The V end lost 4 bases, the J end lost 4 bases, and 13 bases lay between the germline ends. The CDR3 has 14 residues. Germline CDR1 reads SGHTA; CDR2 reads FQGNSA. This CDR3 is CASSSRNSGETQYF. CDR3 in DNA: TGTGCCAGCAGCTCCCGTAACTCCGGAGAGACCCAGTACTTC.

The V and J genes are TRBV28 and TRBJ1-2; TRBD1 aligns across 8 bases. Trimming at V came to 6 bases and at J to 3 bases, leaving 3 bases not matched to a gene. CDR3 size: 13 residues. The V gene's germline CDR1 is MDHEN and CDR2 SYDVKM. The DNA for the CDR3 is TGTGCCAGCAGACCGGACAGGGACTATGGCTACACCTTC. It codes for CASRPDRDYGYTF.

The V and J genes are TRBV30 and TRBJ1-1; no clear D. Looked up from germline, CDR1 is GTSNPN and CDR2 is SVGIG (reference sequence). The CDR3 has 14 residues. Deletions cut 4 bases from V and 6 bases from J, with 18 bases between. The DNA for the CDR3 is TGTGCCTGGAAAGGCGACCTCGGGCACCCTGAAGCTTTCTTT. It yields the protein CAWKGDLGHPEAFF.

V is TRBV11-2 and J is TRBJ1-1; D gene unclear. V was pared by 5 bases and J by 5 bases, with 12 bases between. Germline V lookup: CDR1 SGHAT, CDR2 FQNNGV. This CDR3 contains 13 residues. The CDR3 DNA reads TGTGCCAGCAGCCCCTCGGGCCGAACTGAAGCTTTCTTT. Its translation: CASSPSGRTEAFF.

The chain combines TRBV29-1 with TRBJ1-2; TRBD1 matches 7 bases. Looked up from germline, CDR1 is SQVTM and CDR2 is ANQGSEA. CDR3 length equals 15 residues. Germline trimming cut 4 bases from V and 3 bases from J; bases unmatched to any gene: 11. This CDR3 is CSVGGVGTDHYGYTF. CDR3 DNA: TGCAGCGTTGGTGGGGTAGGGACAGACCACTATGGCTACACCTTC.

This chain joins TRBV3-1 (or the pseudogene TRBV3-2) and TRBJ2-3; no clear D gene. The CDR3 runs 14 residues. Trimming pared 8 bases from V and 0 bases from J, leaving 12 bases between. CDR1 is LGHDT and CDR2 is YNNKEL in the germline V gene (reference sequence). The CDR3 DNA reads TGTGCCAGCTCCGGGCAAACTAGCACAGATACGCAGTATTTT. This translates into CASSGQTSTDTQYF.

The chain uses TRBV19 and TRBJ2-6; possibly TRBD1 for D (5 bases). The CDR3 is made up of 15 amino acids. V was trimmed by 6 bases and J by 4 bases, leaving 13 bases between them. The germline gives CDR1 LNHDA, CDR2 SQIVND (reference sequence). CDR3 DNA sequence: TGTGCCAGTAGCCTGACAGTCGCGGGGGCCAACGTCCTGACTTTC. Its protein is CASSLTVAGANVLTF.

This clone was detected a few times. At the DNA level, this CDR3 is encoded by other sequences in the same sample as well. In DNA form, the CDR3 reads TGTGCCAGCAGCTTACAGGGGAACACTGAAGCTTTCTTT. This codes for CASSLQGNTEAFF. The chain is built from TRBV11-2 and TRBJ1-1; D perhaps matches TRBD1 (5 bases). This CDR3 has 13 residues. V was trimmed by 2 bases and J by 1 base, leaving 5 bases between them. Germline V gives CDR1 SGHAT, CDR2 FQNNGV.

CDR3 nucleotide sequence: TGCGCCAGCAGCCTTTGGCAGGGGACAGATACGCAGTATTTT. Translating it yields CASSLWQGTDTQYF. The chain uses TRBV5-1 and TRBJ2-3; D may be TRBD1 (6 bases). Per germline, CDR1 SGHRS and CDR2 YFSETQ. V was cut by 4 bases and J by 3 bases, with 12 bases left in between. The CDR3 spans 14 residues.

V is TRBV3-1 (or the pseudogene TRBV3-2) and J is TRBJ2-1, with a weak D call TRBD2 (7 bases). Per germline, CDR1 LGHDT and CDR2 YNNKEL (reference sequence). V gave up 2 bases and J gave up 4 bases, with 15 bases separating them. This CDR3 spans 16 amino acids. The CDR3 loop reads CASSQWGGASYNEQFF. The CDR3 DNA follows: TGTGCCAGCAGCCAATGGGGGGGGGCCTCATACAATGAGCAGTTCTTC.

The chain links TRBV2 to TRBJ2-7; 8 nucleotides agree with TRBD1. In germline, CDR1 is SNHLY, CDR2 FYNNEI. J gave up 6 bases and V 6 bases, and 10 bases lay outside the gene matches. The CDR3 is 14 amino acids. DNA for the CDR3: TGTGCCAGCAGGCTAATGGACAGGGATGGCGAGCAGTACTTC. It translates to CASRLMDRDGEQYF. Supplemented by reference TRBV2 and TRBJ2-7, the full variable domain reads EPEVTQTPSHQVTQMGQEVILRCVPISNHLYFYWYRQILGQKVEFLVSFYNNEISEKSEIFDDQFSVERPDGSNFTLKIRSTKLEDSAMYFCASRLMDRDGEQYFGPGTRLTVT.

The genes are TRBV7-9 and TRBJ1-2; possibly TRBD1 for D (5 bases). Germline CDR1 reads SEHNR; CDR2 reads FQNEAQ (reference sequence). The CDR3 has 13 amino acids. V gave up 5 bases and J gave up 8 bases, with 15 bases separating them. The CDR3 DNA sequence: TGTGCCAGCAGCGGGGGAGCCGTCGGAGGCTACACCTTC. It specifies CASSGGAVGGYTF.

The chain recombines TRBV28 with TRBJ2-7, with TRBD1 matching over 8 bases. The CDR3 is 15 residues long. Trimming cost V 6 bases and J 2 bases; bases outside gene matches: 9. Germline V CDR1 and CDR2: MDHEN, SYDVKM. The CDR3 reads CASSAGGWGAYEQYF. In nucleotides, the CDR3 is TGTGCCAGCAGCGCAGGGGGCTGGGGCGCCTACGAGCAGTACTTC. The complete variable domain, with remaining parts taken from reference TRBV28 and TRBJ2-7, reads DVKVTQSSRYLVKRTGEKVFLECVQDMDHENMFWYRQDPGLGLRLIYFSYDVKMKEKGDIPEGYSVSREKKERFSLILESASTNQTSMYLCASSAGGWGAYEQYFGPGTRLTVT.

This chain uses TRBV10-1 with TRBJ1-2; TRBD1 is a possible D gene (5 bases). Germline loops: CDR1 WNHNN, CDR2 SYGVQD (reference sequence). This CDR3 spans 14 amino acids. The V gene lost 0 bases and the J gene lost 8 bases, with 13 bases spanning the gap. The CDR3: CASSESGGASGYTF. CDR3 coding DNA: TGCGCCAGCAGTGAGTCGGGTGGGGCGTCCGGCTACACCTTC.

This chain uses TRBV5-4 with TRBJ2-1; D might be TRBD2 (6 bases). This CDR3 has 13 amino acids. In germline, CDR1 is SGHNT, CDR2 YYREEE (reference sequence). V lost 0 bases to trimming and J lost 7 bases, with 8 bases between them. Written as DNA, the CDR3 is TGTGCCAGCAGCTTGGGGGAGGCAAATGAGCAGTTCTTC. It codes for CASSLGEANEQFF.

This clone showed up just a few times. The gene calls are TRBV29-1 and TRBJ2-5, with 7 bases lining up with TRBD1. The CDR3 covers 15 residues. In germline, CDR1 is SQVTM, CDR2 ANQGSEA. Trimming removed 0 bases from V and 1 base from J; junction bases left unmatched: 5. The CDR3 DNA sequence: TGCAGCGTTGAAGAGGGGACAGAGAGCCAAGAGACCCAGTACTTC. This sequence encodes CSVEEGTESQETQYF. The whole variable domain, filled in from reference TRBV29-1 and TRBJ2-5, reads SAVISQKPSRDICQRGTSLTIQCQVDSQVTMMFWYRQQPGQSLTLIATANQGSEATYESGFVIDKFPISRPNLTFSTLTVSNMSPEDSSIYLCSVEEGTESQETQYFGPGTRLLVL.

The V and J genes are TRBV18 and TRBJ2-7; TRBD2 matches 12 bases. Germline loops: CDR1 KGHSH, CDR2 LQKENI. The CDR3 is 15 amino acids. The ends lost 6 bases at V and 3 bases at J; junction bases unmatched: 6. This CDR3 reads CASSPSGRAGYEQYF. DNA of the CDR3: TGTGCCAGCTCCCCTAGCGGGAGGGCCGGCTACGAGCAGTACTTC.

This rearrangement joins TRBV11-2 to TRBJ2-2, with 8 bases aligning to TRBD1. CDR3 size: 15 residues. From germline, CDR1 is SGHAT and CDR2 FQNNGV. Trimming removed 2 bases from V and 6 bases from J; junction bases left unmatched: 5. CDR3 protein: CASSLSDREAGELFF. The CDR3, as DNA: TGTGCCAGCAGCTTATCGGACAGGGAGGCCGGGGAGCTGTTTTTT.

V is TRBV5-1 and J is TRBJ2-1; D might be TRBD2 (6 bases). Trimming took off 4 bases at V and 4 bases at J, with 18 bases between the two ends. Germline values: CDR1 SGHRS, CDR2 YFSETQ. The CDR3 contains 16 residues. CDR3 in DNA: TGCGCCAGCAGCCTGCGATTTAGTAGCGGTTACAATGAGCAGTTCTTC. Translation: CASSLRFSSGYNEQFF.

V usage is TRBV19 and J usage is TRBJ1-5; tentatively, D is TRBD1 (5 bases). V was clipped by 6 bases and J by 0 bases, with 12 bases between them. This CDR3 has 15 residues. From germline, CDR1 is LNHDA and CDR2 SQIVND (reference sequence). The CDR3 DNA reads as TGTGCCAGTAGCCTCCAGGGTTATAGCAATCAGCCCCAGCATTTT. Its protein is CASSLQGYSNQPQHF.

The chain carries TRBV28 and TRBJ1-4; the D is unclear. The length of the CDR3 is 15 residues. The V end was cut by 3 bases, the J end by 0 bases, with 8 bases between. Germline V lookup: CDR1 MDHEN, CDR2 SYDVKM. The CDR3 loop reads CASSFLLPTNEKLFF. The CDR3 nucleotides are TGTGCCAGCAGTTTCCTGCTTCCAACTAATGAAAAACTGTTTTTT.

The chain uses TRBV28 and TRBJ2-5; no firm D call. The germline V gene encodes CDR1 MDHEN and CDR2 SYDVKM. The CDR3 has 14 amino acids. Trimming cost V 5 bases and J 4 bases, with 14 bases left between them. The CDR3 protein is CASSPPPTGETQYF. CDR3 nucleotides: TGTGCCAGCAGTCCTCCACCAACGGGAGAGACCCAGTACTTC.

The gene calls are TRBV5-1 and TRBJ1-4; TRBD1 agrees at 9 bases. J lost 10 bases, V lost 2 bases, and 9 bases had no gene match. The CDR3 contains 15 residues. From germline, CDR1 is SGHRS and CDR2 YFSETQ. CDR3 sequence (DNA): TGCGCCAGCAGCTTAGGTACACAGGGGGCAGGAAAACTGTTTTTT. This codes for CASSLGTQGAGKLFF.

In its sample, this clone was seen a few times. V usage is TRBV4-2 and J usage is TRBJ2-1, with 11 bases that match TRBD2. Per the germline V gene, CDR1 is LGHNA and CDR2 is YNFKEQ. The V segment lost 4 bases and the J segment 10 bases; nucleotides outside the gene matches: 6. The CDR3 spans 14 residues. The CDR3 DNA follows: TGTGCCAGCAGCCTAGGGACTAGCGGACCAGAGCAGTTCTTC. Its protein product is CASSLGTSGPEQFF.

The chain is built from TRBV29-1 and TRBJ2-2; 13 nucleotides match TRBD2. The CDR3 is made up of 20 amino acids. Unmatched junction bases numbered 23, after V lost 6 bases and J lost 7 bases. Germline-derived CDR1 and CDR2 are SQVTM and ANQGSEA. CDR3 sequence reads: CSVLGGTGLLAGGHNGELFF. CDR3 DNA: TGCAGCGTCTTGGGCGGGACAGGGTTACTAGCGGGAGGGCATAACGGGGAGCTGTTTTTT.

This sequence joins TRBV3-1 (or the pseudogene TRBV3-2) and TRBJ2-7, with 8 bases fitting TRBD1. The CDR3 totals 14 residues. The germline CDR1 and CDR2 sequences are LGHDT and YNNKEL (reference sequence). V shed 5 bases, J shed 3 bases, and the junction held 6 bases outside the gene matches. CDR3 sequence (DNA): TGTGCCAGCAGCGCCCGGACAGGGAGCTACGAGCAGTACTTC. It translates to CASSARTGSYEQYF.

This clone showed up just once. The chain recombines TRBV28 with TRBJ1-2; tentatively, D is TRBD1 (5 bases). Germline lookup yields CDR1 MDHEN and CDR2 SYDVKM. The CDR3 length is 14 residues. Trimming took off 1 base at V and 8 bases at J, with 14 bases between the two ends. The CDR3 here is CASSLFDRGRGYTF. The CDR3 bases are TGTGCCAGCAGTTTATTCGACCGGGGCCGGGGCTACACCTTC.

The chain has TRBV9 and TRBJ1-2, with D hard to call. This CDR3 is 14 amino acids long. Germline V CDR1 and CDR2: SGDLS, YYNGEE. V was clipped by 0 bases and J by 2 bases, with 8 bases between them. DNA for the CDR3: TGTGCCAGCAGCGTAGCCCGGGAGAACTATGGCTACACCTTC. Translation gives CASSVARENYGYTF.